This record concerns one TCR beta chain sequence. The entry originates in a study of control samples from healthy donors and cancer patients. Here immunoSEQ multiplex PCR was the method, and the copy in TCRdb shows in-frame clones only, minus some. Of approximately 89,000 clones in the sample, about 89% were seen once. Germline loops: CDR1 SGHTA, CDR2 FQGNSA. V was clipped by 1 base and J by 7 bases, with 14 bases between them. This CDR3 spans 16 amino acids. This TCR was sampled from a man in his forties or fifties in good health. The sequencing sample was made of blood. This chain links TRBV7-2 with TRBJ1-6, with a possible D match to TRBD1 (5 bases). The CDR3 loop is CASSLGQGVENSPLHF. CDR3 nucleotide sequence: TGTGCCAGCAGCTTAGGCCAGGGAGTAGAGAATTCACCCCTCCACTTT.